A selection of T cell receptor beta chains follows, all from one sample in a study of blood T cell repertoires in COVID-19. Repertoires were generated with immunoSEQ multiplex PCR, while TCRdb's copy carries only in-frame clones and drops some. The sample has 70,000 to 90,000 clones; approximately 78% are singletons. Sequencing was done on a sample of peripheral blood. Every receptor here comes from an older woman with acute or convalescent COVID-19. CDR3s include the opening cysteine and the closing phenylalanine or tryptophan. A D gene is named only where the DNA matches it firmly. Clone size is not always given. Where it is, it says once, few, many or a class for expanded clones.

.,.,TRBV6-2/TRBV6-3,TRBJ2-2,CASSSSSFYTGELFF,TGTGCCAGCAGTTCGTCGTCGTTCTACACCGGGGAGCTGTTTTTT
once,TRBD1,TRBV7-2,TRBJ2-1,CASSYIQGNEQFF,TGTGCCAGCAGTTATATACAGGGGAATGAGCAGTTCTTC
.,.,TRBV5-4,TRBJ2-5,CASSLSRVETQYF,TGTGCCAGCAGCTTGTCCAGGGTCGAGACCCAGTACTTC
.,.,TRBV24-1,TRBJ1-6,CATRVNWTMYNSPLHF,TGTGCCACCAGAGTAAATTGGACTATGTATAATTCACCCCTCCACTTT
.,TRBD2,TRBV11-3,TRBJ2-3,CASSLRRGGPDTQYF,TGTGCCAGCAGCTTAAGGCGGGGGGGCCCAGATACGCAGTATTTT
.,TRBD1,TRBV27,TRBJ1-6,CASSLITGEPSYYNSPLHF,TGTGCCAGCAGTTTAATTACAGGGGAGCCCTCCTACTATAATTCACCCCTCCACTTT
.,TRBD2,TRBV11-2,TRBJ2-7,CASSLDRGSGTSYEQYF,TGTGCCAGCAGCTTAGATCGGGGTAGCGGGACCTCCTACGAGCAGTACTTC
.,TRBD1,TRBV6-6,TRBJ1-1,CASTIVQGDTEAFF,TGTGCCAGCACTATTGTCCAGGGGGACACTGAAGCTTTCTTT
.,TRBD2,TRBV6-1,TRBJ2-1,CASSEEAGGRSYNEQFF,TGTGCCAGCAGTGAAGAGGCGGGGGGGCGCTCCTACAATGAGCAGTTCTTC
.,.,TRBV6-1,TRBJ2-6,CASSGERAASSGANVLTF,TGTGCCAGCAGTGGAGAGAGGGCAGCGAGCTCTGGGGCCAACGTCCTGACTTTC
.,TRBD2,TRBV11-3,TRBJ2-5,CASSLGLAGRETQYF,TGTGCCAGCAGCTTAGGACTAGCGGGGAGGGAGACCCAGTACTTC
.,.,TRBV6-5,TRBJ2-2,CASSGQSYTGELFF,TGTGCCAGCAGCGGACAGAGTTACACCGGGGAGCTGTTTTTT
.,.,TRBV5-4,TRBJ1-6,CASSLVQGGSPLHF,TGTGCCAGCAGCTTGGTACAGGGTGGATCACCCCTCCACTTT
.,.,TRBV5-1,TRBJ1-1,CASSLHRGSLNTEAFF,TGCGCCAGCAGCTTGCACCGGGGTTCACTGAACACTGAAGCTTTCTTT
.,.,TRBV5-4,TRBJ2-2,CASSLTGTNTGELFF,TGTGCCAGCAGCTTGACAGGGACAAACACCGGGGAGCTGTTTTTT
.,TRBD2,TRBV29-1,TRBJ2-3,CSVQTSGGTDTQYF,TGCAGCGTCCAGACTAGCGGGGGCACAGATACGCAGTATTTT
.,.,TRBV3-1/TRBV3-2,TRBJ1-2,CASSQGLRTVNGYTF,TGTGCCAGCAGCCAAGGTCTCCGGACAGTGAATGGCTACACCTTC
.,TRBD2,TRBV4-3,TRBJ2-3,CASSQAAAGVYTQYF,TGCGCCAGCAGCCAAGCGGCAGCGGGAGTATATACGCAGTATTTT
.,.,TRBV5-3,TRBJ1-1,CARSLAGRNTEAFF,TGTGCCAGAAGCTTGGCCGGGAGAAACACTGAAGCTTTCTTT
.,TRBD2,TRBV18,TRBJ2-5,CASSLRTSGQETQYF,TGTGCCAGCTCACTACGCACTAGCGGCCAAGAGACCCAGTACTTC
.,TRBD2,TRBV7-2,TRBJ2-3,CASSPQRGWGTDTQYF,TGTGCCAGCAGCCCCCAGCGGGGGTGGGGCACAGATACGCAGTATTTT
.,.,TRBV7-2,TRBJ1-5,CASSSRGGQPQHF,TGTGCCAGCAGCTCACGAGGGGGTCAGCCCCAGCATTTT
.,TRBD1,TRBV2,TRBJ2-2,CASRGQGNTGELFF,TGTGCCAGCAGAGGACAGGGTAACACCGGGGAGCTGTTTTTT
.,.,TRBV25-1,TRBJ1-2,CASSERSGVGYTF,TGTGCCAGCAGTGAACGGTCAGGGGTCGGCTACACCTTC
.,.,TRBV25-1,TRBJ1-1,CASSDRPKKAFF,TGTGCCAGCAGTGACAGGCCCAAAAAAGCTTTCTTT
.,.,TRBV6-5,TRBJ1-2,CASRKDSETNYGYTF,TGTGCCAGCAGGAAGGACAGCGAAACTAACTATGGCTACACCTTC
.,TRBD2,TRBV24-1,TRBJ2-2,CATRSSGENTGELFF,TGTGCCACCCGTTCCAGCGGGGAAAACACCGGGGAGCTGTTTTTT
.,TRBD1,TRBV6-5,TRBJ2-5,CASRKGQGVVRTQYF,TGTGCCAGCAGGAAAGGACAGGGGGTTGTAAGGACCCAGTACTTC
.,.,TRBV7-9,TRBJ2-6,CASSLALGGLGANVLTF,TGTGCCAGCAGCTTAGCGCTCGGGGGGCTGGGGGCCAACGTCCTGACTTTC
.,.,TRBV2,TRBJ1-6,CASRSEENSPLHF,TGTGCCAGCAGGAGCGAGGAAAATTCACCCCTCCACTTT
.,TRBD1,TRBV28,TRBJ1-2,CVISSALGTGVGYTF,TGTGTAATCTCTTCCGCTCTAGGGACAGGGGTTGGCTACACCTTC
once,TRBD1,TRBV3-1/TRBV3-2,TRBJ1-2,CASSQTSTGLYTF,TGTGCCAGCAGCCAAACCTCGACAGGGCTCTACACCTTC
.,.,TRBV30,TRBJ2-1,CAWSVLSNNEQFF,TGTGCCTGGAGTGTACTAAGTAACAATGAGCAGTTCTTC
.,TRBD1,TRBV15,TRBJ1-6,CATSSAQGPLDSPLHF,TGTGCCACCAGCAGTGCACAGGGGCCCCTGGATTCACCCCTCCACTTT
.,TRBD1,TRBV3-1/TRBV3-2,TRBJ1-1,CASSRTGGGNTEAFF,TGTGCCAGCAGCCGTACAGGGGGCGGGAACACTGAAGCTTTCTTT
.,.,TRBV6-2/TRBV6-3,TRBJ2-1,CASSLTGEQFF,TGTGCCAGCAGTTTGACGGGTGAGCAGTTCTTC
.,.,TRBV4-3,TRBJ1-1,CASSQILGGNTEAFF,TGCGCCAGCAGCCAGATCTTGGGGGGGAACACTGAAGCTTTCTTT
.,TRBD1,TRBV24-1,TRBJ1-1,CATSEAGGYHTEAFF,TGTGCCACCAGTGAGGCAGGGGGCTACCACACTGAAGCTTTCTTT